A selection of T cell receptor beta chains follows, all from one sample in a study of T cell responses to AZD1222 COVID-19 vaccine. The table came from immunoSEQ multiplex PCR; TCRdb's copy has only in-frame clones and leaves some out. The table records over 110,000 clones, 80% to 95% of them present only once. The sample was peripheral blood, taken on day 0 of AZD1222 vaccination. Receptors originate from an adult in good health. CDR3s include the opening cysteine and the closing phenylalanine or tryptophan. Expanded clones are given a class, and other clones once, few, many or no size at all.

. TRBV28 CASTQTGGSYEQYF
. TRBV27 CASTLGQGFQPQHF
. TRBV28 CASSLWSGTTSYEQYF
. TRBV9 CASSPQEGLGETQYF
. TRBV5-1 CASSRVRGNNYNYGYTF
few TRBV7-9 CASSVHVAASYEQYF
. TRBV24-1 CATSDPGDTQYF
. TRBV7-3 CASSLTDETHYEQYF
. TRBV13 CASSLGPTDFDTQYF
. TRBV2 CASGQGASTDTQYF
. TRBV6-5 CASSYTDREANTIYF
. TRBV2 CASSQDSNQPQHF
once TRBV9 CASSVGQGANEQFF
. TRBV5-6 CASSLWASNTEAFF
. TRBV5-1 CASSLREREAEETQYF
. TRBV5-6 CASSYGRENSPLHF